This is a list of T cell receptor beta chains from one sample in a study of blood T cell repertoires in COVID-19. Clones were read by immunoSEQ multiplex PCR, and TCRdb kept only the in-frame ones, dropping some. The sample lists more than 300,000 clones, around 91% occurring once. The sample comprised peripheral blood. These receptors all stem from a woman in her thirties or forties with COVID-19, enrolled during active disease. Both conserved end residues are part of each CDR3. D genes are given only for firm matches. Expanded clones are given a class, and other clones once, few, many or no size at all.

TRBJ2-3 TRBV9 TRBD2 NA TGTGCCAGCAGCGTAGGGGCTAGCGGGGGGTTAACAGATACGCAGTATTTT CASSVGASGGLTDTQYF
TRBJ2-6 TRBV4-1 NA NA TGCGCCAGCAGCCATCGTCCAGGGGCTGGGGCCAACGTCCTGACTTTC CASSHRPGAGANVLTF
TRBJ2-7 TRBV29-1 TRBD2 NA TGCAGCGTTGAGAAGGGACTAGCGGGAGGGCGGGGGGAGCAGTACTTC CSVEKGLAGGRGEQYF
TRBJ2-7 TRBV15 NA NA TGTGCCACCAGCAGAGATCCTGTTAGCGACGAGCAGTACTTC CATSRDPVSDEQYF
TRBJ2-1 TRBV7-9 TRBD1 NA TGTGCCAGCAGCCCGAGAGGACAGGGGTCCTACAATGAGCAGTTCTTC CASSPRGQGSYNEQFF
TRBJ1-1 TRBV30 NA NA TGTGCCTGGAGTGTGAGGGACACTGAAGCTTTCTTT CAWSVRDTEAFF
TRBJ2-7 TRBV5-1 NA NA TGCGCCAGCAGCTTGCAGGGGCAGCAGTACTTC CASSLQGQQYF
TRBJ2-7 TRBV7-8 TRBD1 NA TGTGCCAGCAGTTCAATACTGGGGGGACAGGTCTACGAGCAGTACTTC CASSSILGGQVYEQYF
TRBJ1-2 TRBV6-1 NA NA TGTGCCAGCAGTGAGCTACCTACTCCCTCCTATGGCTACACCTTC CASSELPTPSYGYTF
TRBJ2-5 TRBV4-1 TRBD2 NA TGCGCCGCGGCTAGCGGGGGGGCCGGAGAGACCCAGTACTTC CAAASGGAGETQYF
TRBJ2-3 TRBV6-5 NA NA TGTGCCAGCAGTTACCGCCTAACGCAGTATTTT CASSYRLTQYF
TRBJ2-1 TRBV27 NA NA TGTGCCAGCAGTTTATCCCAACAGGGTAGCTCCTACAATGAGCAGTTCTTC CASSLSQQGSSYNEQFF
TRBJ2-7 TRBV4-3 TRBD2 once TGCGCCAGCAGCCAAGATAGCGGGGGCTTAAACACCTACGAGCAGTACTTC CASSQDSGGLNTYEQYF
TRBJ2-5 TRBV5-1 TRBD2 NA TGCGCCAGCAGCTTGGCTAGCGGGTTCGAGACCCAGTACTTC CASSLASGFETQYF
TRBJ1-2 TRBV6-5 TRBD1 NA TGTGCCAGCAGCAACCTTGGACAGGGGGACTATGGCTACACCTTC CASSNLGQGDYGYTF
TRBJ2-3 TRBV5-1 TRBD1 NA TGCGCCAGCAGCGCAACAGGGGCCGTGGGAGATACGCAGTATTTT CASSATGAVGDTQYF
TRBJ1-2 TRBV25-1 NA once TGTGCCAGCAGCCCCGCCGACAGGCTGGGCTATGGCTACACCTTC CASSPADRLGYGYTF
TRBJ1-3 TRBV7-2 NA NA TGTGCCAGCAGCCAACAGGCGAGAGCTGGAAACACCATATATTTT CASSQQARAGNTIYF
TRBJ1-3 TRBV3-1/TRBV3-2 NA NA TGTGCCAGCGGACCCTCCGGACTGGGAAACACCATATATTTT CASGPSGLGNTIYF
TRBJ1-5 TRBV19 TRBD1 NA TGTGCCAGTAAAATGGACAGGGGGGAATATAGCAATCAGCCCCAGCATTTT CASKMDRGEYSNQPQHF
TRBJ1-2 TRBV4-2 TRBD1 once TGTGCCAGCAGCCAACACTCGACAGGGGAGAGGGGCTACACCTTC CASSQHSTGERGYTF
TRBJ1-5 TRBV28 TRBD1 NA TGTGCCAGCAGTAGAGGACAGGGGTTAAGTCAGCCCCAGCATTTT CASSRGQGLSQPQHF
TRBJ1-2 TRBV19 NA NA TGTGCCAGTAGGATACCGGGACATCTCTATGGCTACACCTTC CASRIPGHLYGYTF